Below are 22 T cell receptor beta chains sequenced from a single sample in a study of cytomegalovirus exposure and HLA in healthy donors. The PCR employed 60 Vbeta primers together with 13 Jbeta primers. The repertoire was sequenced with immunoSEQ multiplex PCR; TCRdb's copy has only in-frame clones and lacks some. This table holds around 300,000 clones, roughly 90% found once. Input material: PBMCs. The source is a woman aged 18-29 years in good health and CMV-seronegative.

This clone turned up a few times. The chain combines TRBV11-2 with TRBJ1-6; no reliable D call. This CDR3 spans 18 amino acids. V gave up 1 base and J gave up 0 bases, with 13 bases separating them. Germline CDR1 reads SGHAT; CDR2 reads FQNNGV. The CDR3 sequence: CASSLVSPGSSYNSPLHF. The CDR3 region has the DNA TGTGCCAGCAGCTTAGTATCGCCCGGGAGCTCCTATAATTCACCCCTCCACTTT.

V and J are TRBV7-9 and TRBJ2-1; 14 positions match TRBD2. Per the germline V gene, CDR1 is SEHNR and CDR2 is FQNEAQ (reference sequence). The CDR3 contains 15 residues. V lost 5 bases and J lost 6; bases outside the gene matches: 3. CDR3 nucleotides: TGTGCCAGCAGCCGGACTAGCGGGGGGTCCAATGAGCAGTTCTTC. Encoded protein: CASSRTSGGSNEQFF.

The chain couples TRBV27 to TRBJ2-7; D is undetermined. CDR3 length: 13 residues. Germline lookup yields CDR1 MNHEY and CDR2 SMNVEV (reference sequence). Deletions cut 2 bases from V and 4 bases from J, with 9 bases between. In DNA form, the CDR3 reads TGTGCCAGCAGTTTAGGCGTGACATACGAGCAGTACTTC. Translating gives CASSLGVTYEQYF.

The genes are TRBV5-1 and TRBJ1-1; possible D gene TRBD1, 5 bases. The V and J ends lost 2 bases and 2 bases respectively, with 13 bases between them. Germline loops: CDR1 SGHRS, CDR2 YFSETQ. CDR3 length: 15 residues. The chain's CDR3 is CASSFGMGPNTEAFF. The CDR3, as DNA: TGCGCCAGCAGCTTCGGAATGGGGCCCAACACTGAAGCTTTCTTT.

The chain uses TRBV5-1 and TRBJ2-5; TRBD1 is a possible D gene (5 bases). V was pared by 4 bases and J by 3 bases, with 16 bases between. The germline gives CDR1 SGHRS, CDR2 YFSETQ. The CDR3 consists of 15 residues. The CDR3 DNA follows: TGCGCCAGCAGCCTCTACTCATCGACAGAAGAGACCCAGTACTTC. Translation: CASSLYSSTEETQYF.

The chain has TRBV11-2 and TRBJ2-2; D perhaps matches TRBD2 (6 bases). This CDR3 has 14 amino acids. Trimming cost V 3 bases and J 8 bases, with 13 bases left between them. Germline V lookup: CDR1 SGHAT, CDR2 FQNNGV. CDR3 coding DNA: TGTGCCAGCAGCTTGACATCCGGGACTGGGGAGCTGTTTTTT. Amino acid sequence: CASSLTSGTGELFF.

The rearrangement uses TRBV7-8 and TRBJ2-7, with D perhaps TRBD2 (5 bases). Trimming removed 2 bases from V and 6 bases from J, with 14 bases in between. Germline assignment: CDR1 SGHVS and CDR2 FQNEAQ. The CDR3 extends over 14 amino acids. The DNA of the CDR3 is TGTGCCAGCAGCTTATACAGCGGTGCGATCGAGCAGTACTTC. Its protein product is CASSLYSGAIEQYF.

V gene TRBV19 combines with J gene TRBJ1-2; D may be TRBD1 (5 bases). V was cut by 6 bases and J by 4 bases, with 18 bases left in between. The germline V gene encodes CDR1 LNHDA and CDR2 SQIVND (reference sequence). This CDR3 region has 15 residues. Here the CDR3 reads CASRGSQTDLYGYTF. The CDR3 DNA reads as TGTGCCAGTAGGGGTTCCCAGACAGACCTCTATGGCTACACCTTC.

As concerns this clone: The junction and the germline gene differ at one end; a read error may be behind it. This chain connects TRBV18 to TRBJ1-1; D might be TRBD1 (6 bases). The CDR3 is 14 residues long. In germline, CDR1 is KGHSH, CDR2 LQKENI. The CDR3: CASSPIRDIGLEIF. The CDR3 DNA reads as TGTGCCAGCTCACCGATACGGGACATCGGGTTGGAGATCTTT.

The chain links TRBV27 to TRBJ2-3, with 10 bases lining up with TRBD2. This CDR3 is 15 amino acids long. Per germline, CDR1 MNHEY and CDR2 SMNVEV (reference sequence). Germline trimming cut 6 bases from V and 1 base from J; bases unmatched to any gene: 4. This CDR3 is CASSGTSGGTDTQYF. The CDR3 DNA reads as TGTGCCAGCAGCGGAACTAGCGGGGGCACAGATACGCAGTATTTT.

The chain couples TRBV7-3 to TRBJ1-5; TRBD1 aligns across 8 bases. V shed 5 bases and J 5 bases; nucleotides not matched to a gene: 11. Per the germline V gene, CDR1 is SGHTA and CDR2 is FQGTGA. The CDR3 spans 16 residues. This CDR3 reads CASSRQGQAGDQPQHF. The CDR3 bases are TGTGCCAGCAGCCGCCAGGGACAGGCGGGCGATCAGCCCCAGCATTTT.

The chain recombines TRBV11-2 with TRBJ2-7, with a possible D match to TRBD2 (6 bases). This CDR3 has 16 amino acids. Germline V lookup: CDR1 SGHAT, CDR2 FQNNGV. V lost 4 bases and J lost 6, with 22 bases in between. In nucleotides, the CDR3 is TGTGCCAGCAGCTACGGTTACCGGGACTTTGAAGGCGAGCAGTACTTC. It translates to CASSYGYRDFEGEQYF.

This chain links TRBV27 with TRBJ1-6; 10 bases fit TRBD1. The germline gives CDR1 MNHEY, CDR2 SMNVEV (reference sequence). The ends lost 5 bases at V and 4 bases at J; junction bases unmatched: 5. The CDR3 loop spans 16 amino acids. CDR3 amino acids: CASSPRDRGYNSPLHF. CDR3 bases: TGTGCCAGCAGTCCCCGGGACAGGGGTTATAATTCACCCCTCCACTTT.

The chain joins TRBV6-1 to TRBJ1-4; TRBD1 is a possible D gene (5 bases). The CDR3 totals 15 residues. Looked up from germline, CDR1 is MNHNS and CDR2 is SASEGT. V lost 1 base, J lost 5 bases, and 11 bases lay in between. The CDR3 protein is CASSEVGTWNEKLFF. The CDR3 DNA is TGTGCCAGCAGTGAAGTAGGGACTTGGAATGAAAAACTGTTTTTT.

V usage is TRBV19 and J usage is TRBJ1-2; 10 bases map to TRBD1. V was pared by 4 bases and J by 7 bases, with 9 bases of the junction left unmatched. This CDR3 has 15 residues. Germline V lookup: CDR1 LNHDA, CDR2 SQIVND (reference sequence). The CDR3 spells CASSKGLDRGAGYTF. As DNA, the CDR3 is TGTGCCAGTAGTAAAGGCTTGGACAGGGGGGCTGGCTACACCTTC.

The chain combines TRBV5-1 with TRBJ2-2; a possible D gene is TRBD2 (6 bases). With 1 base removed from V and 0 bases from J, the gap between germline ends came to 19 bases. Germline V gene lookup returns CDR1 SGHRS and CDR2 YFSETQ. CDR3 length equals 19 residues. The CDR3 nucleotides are TGCGCCAGCAGCTTGAACGCCGGATGGGCGGGGTCGAACACCGGGGAGCTGTTTTTT. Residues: CASSLNAGWAGSNTGELFF.

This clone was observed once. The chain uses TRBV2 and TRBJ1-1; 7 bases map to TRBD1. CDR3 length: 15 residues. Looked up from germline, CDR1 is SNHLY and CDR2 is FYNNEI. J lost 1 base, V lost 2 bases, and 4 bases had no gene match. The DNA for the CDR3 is TGTGCCAGCAGTGAAACCGGGACAGCGAACACTGAAGCTTTCTTT. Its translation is CASSETGTANTEAFF.

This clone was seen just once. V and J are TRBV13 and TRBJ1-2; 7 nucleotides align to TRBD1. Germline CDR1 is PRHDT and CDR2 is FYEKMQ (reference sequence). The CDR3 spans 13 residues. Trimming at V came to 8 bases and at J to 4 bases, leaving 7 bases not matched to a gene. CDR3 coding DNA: TGTGCCAGCCGCCGGGGACAGATCTATGGCTACACCTTC. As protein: CASRRGQIYGYTF.

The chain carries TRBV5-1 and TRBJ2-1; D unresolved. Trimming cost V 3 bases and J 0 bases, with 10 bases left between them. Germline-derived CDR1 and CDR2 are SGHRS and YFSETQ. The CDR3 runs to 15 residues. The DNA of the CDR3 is TGCGCCAGCAGCTCAGGCCTGAGCTCCTACAATGAGCAGTTCTTC. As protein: CASSSGLSSYNEQFF.

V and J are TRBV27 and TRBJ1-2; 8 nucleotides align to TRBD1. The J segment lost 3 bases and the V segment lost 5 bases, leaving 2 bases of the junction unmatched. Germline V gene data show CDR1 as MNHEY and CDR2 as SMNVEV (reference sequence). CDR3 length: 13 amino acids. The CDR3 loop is CASSRTGHYGYTF. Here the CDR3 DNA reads TGTGCCAGCAGTCGGACAGGGCACTATGGCTACACCTTC.

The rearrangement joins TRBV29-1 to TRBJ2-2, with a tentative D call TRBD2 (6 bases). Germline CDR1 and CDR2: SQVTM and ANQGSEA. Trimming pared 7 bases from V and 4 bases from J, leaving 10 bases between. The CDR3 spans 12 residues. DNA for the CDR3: TGCAGCGCCGGAGGGCTCACCGGGGAGCTGTTTTTT. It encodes CSAGGLTGELFF.

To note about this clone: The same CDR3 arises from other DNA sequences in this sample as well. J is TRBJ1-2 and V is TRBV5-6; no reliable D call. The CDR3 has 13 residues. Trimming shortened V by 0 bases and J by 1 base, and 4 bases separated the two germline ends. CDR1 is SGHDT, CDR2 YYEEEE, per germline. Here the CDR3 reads CASSLGSNYGYTF. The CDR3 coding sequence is TGTGCCAGCAGCTTGGGTAGTAACTATGGCTACACCTTC.